This entry features one T cell receptor (beta chain) sequence. Data came from immunoSEQ multiplex PCR; TCRdb stores just in-frame clones and leaves some out. The table records 200,000 to 250,000 clones, approximately 90% of them present only once. This record comes from a study of blood T cell repertoires in COVID-19. Study details: PBMCs, B-cell-depleted T cells, or T cells were the source of the cDNA or gDNA that made up the material.

CDR1 SGHNT and CDR2 YYREEE come from the germline V gene (reference sequence). This CDR3 has 12 amino acids. Deletions cut 3 bases from V and 6 bases from J, with 9 bases between. The sequenced sample was peripheral blood. This sequence joins TRBV5-4 and TRBJ1-1; the D is unclear. This TCR derives from a young man who had recovered from COVID-19. The CDR3: CASSSEGPEAFF. As DNA, the CDR3 is TGTGCCAGCAGCTCCGAGGGCCCTGAAGCTTTCTTT.